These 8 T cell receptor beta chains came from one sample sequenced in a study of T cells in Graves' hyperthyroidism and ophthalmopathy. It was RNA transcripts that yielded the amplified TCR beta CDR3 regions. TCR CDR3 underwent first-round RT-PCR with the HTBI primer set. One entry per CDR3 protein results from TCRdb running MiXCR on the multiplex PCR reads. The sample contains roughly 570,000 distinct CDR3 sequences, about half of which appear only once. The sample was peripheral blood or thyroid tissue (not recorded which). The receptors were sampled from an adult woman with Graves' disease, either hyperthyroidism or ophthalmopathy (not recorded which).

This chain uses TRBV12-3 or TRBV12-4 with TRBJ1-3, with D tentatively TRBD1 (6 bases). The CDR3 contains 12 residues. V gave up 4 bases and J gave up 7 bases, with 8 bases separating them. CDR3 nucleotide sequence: TGTGCCAGCAGTTGGGACACGAACACCATATATTTT. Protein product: CASSWDTNTIYF.

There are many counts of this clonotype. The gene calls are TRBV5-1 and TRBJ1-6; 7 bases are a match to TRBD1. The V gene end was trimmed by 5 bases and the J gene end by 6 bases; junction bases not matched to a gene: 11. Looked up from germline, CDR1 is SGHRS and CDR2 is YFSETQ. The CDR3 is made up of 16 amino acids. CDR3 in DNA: TGCGCCAGCAGGACGAGCCTCGGACAGGTTAATTCACCCCTCCACTTT. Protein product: CASRTSLGQVNSPLHF.

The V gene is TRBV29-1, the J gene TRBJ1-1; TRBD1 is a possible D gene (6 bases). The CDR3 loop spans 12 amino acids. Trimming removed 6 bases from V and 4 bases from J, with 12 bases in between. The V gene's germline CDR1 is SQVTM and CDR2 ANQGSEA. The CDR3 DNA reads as TGCAGCGTCTCCAGGGGACGCACTGAAGCTTTCTTT. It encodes CSVSRGRTEAFF.

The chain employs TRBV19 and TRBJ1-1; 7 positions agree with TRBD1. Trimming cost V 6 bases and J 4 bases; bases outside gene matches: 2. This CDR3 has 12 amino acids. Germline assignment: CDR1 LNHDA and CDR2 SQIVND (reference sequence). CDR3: CASRGTATEAFF. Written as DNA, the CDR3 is TGTGCCAGTAGGGGGACAGCCACTGAAGCTTTCTTT.

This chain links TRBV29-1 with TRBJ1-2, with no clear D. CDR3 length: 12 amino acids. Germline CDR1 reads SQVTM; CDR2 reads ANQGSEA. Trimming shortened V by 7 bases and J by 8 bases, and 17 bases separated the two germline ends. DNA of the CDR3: TGCAGCGCTACCCGGGAGGCATTAGGCTACACCTTC. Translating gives CSATREALGYTF.

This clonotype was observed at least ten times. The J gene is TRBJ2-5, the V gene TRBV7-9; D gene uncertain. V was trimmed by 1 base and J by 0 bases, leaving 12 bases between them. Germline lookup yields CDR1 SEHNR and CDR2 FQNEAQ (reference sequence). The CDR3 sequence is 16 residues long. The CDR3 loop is CASSLGFRSYQETQYF. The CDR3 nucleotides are TGTGCCAGCAGCTTAGGATTCAGGTCTTACCAAGAGACCCAGTACTTC.

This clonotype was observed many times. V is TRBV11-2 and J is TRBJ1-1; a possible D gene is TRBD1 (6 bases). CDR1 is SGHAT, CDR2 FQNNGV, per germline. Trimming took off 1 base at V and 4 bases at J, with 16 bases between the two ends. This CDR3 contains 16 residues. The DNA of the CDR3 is TGTGCCAGCAGCTTAGGCCGGGGCAGGGGTAGCACTGAAGCTTTCTTT. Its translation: CASSLGRGRGSTEAFF.

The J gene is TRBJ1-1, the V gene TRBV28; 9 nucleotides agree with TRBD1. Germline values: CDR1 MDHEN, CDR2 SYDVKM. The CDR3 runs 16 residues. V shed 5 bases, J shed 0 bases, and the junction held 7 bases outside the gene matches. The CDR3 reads CASSTGTGNLNTEAFF. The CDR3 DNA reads TGTGCCAGCAGTACCGGGACAGGGAATTTGAACACTGAAGCTTTCTTT.